This TCR beta chain was obtained from a study of T cell changes during pregnancy in multiple sclerosis. V shed 0 bases and J shed 0 bases, with 9 bases lying between them. Germline V gene sequence: CDR1 SGDLS, CDR2 YYNGEE. The CDR3 spans 15 residues. Clones were sequenced by immunoSEQ multiplex PCR, and TCRdb holds only the in-frame ones, with some missing. The sample has some 51,000 clones; 94% are singletons. Sequenced material: CD8+ T cells from peripheral blood mononuclear cells, taken in the first trimester of pregnancy. The chain links TRBV9 to TRBJ1-2; D perhaps matches TRBD1 (5 bases). The clonotype was recovered from a female donor with multiple sclerosis, enrolled in a pregnancy study. The CDR3 loop is CASSVGTDTNYGYTF. DNA of the CDR3: TGTGCCAGCAGCGTAGGCACGGACACTAACTATGGCTACACCTTC.